The 4 T cell receptor beta chains given below trace back to one sample, sequenced in a study of blood T cell repertoires in COVID-19 (dated by TCRdb to 2020 to 2022). Libraries were built with the immunoSEQ multiplex PCR assay. TCRdb took over this immuneACCESS table, retaining in-frame rearrangements with V and J assigned. Such tables are incomplete; in checked studies, under half of the missing clones stem from an unresolved V gene, and the remainder is unexplained. Present in this sample are approximately 250,000 clones, approximately 85% of which were seen just once. Roughly 6.2% of the sample comes from the top ten. The sequencing input was peripheral blood. Receptor source: an elderly woman with COVID-19, enrolled during active disease.

The chain couples TRBV7-9 to TRBJ1-4; 7 bases map to TRBD1. The junction had 8 bases not matched to a gene; V was cut back by 1 base and J by 6 bases. In germline, CDR1 is SEHNR, CDR2 FQNEAQ (reference sequence). The CDR3 has 16 residues. CDR3 residues: CASSLEGGLGDEKLFF. The CDR3 DNA reads as TGTGCCAGCAGCTTAGAAGGGGGCCTCGGGGATGAAAAACTGTTTTTT.

This clone was seen ten or more times. This chain links TRBV10-3 with TRBJ1-1; D may be TRBD1 (5 bases). CDR3 size: 13 residues. The germline V gene has CDR1 ENHRY and CDR2 SYGVKD. Trimming pared 7 bases from V and 1 base from J, leaving 10 bases between. CDR3 bases: TGTGCCATCATAGGCCAGGGGAACACTGAAGCTTTCTTT. Amino acids: CAIIGQGNTEAFF.

The chain recombines TRBV10-3 with TRBJ2-5, with a possible D match to TRBD2 (6 bases). Trimming took off 8 bases at V and 5 bases at J, with 18 bases between the two ends. The CDR3 runs 14 residues. Germline CDR1 reads ENHRY; CDR2 reads SYGVKD. CDR3 sequence reads: CAIASGGSRETQYF. CDR3 coding DNA: TGTGCCATCGCTAGTGGGGGGTCGAGGGAGACCCAGTACTTC.

This chain joins TRBV21-1 and TRBJ2-5; the table's D gene call, TRBD2, was not cross checked with the DNA. TRBV21-1 is marked as a pseudogene. The CDR3 length is 14 residues. The CDR3, as DNA: TGTGCCAGCAGCAAAGGGGCGGGGCGAGAGACCCAGTACTTC. Translating gives CASSKGAGRETQYF.